Shown below are 11 T cell receptor beta chains from a single sample sequenced in a study of T cell changes during pregnancy in multiple sclerosis. The repertoire was sequenced with immunoSEQ multiplex PCR; TCRdb's copy has only in-frame clones and lacks some. There are approximately 89,000 clones in the sample; about 93% occur only once, and about 0.8% lies in the top ten. This material consisted of peripheral blood, taken in the third trimester of pregnancy. The receptors were gathered from a female donor with multiple sclerosis, enrolled in a pregnancy study.

This chain's CDR3 is CSVELAESSYEQYF. Here the CDR3 DNA reads TGCAGCGTGGAACTAGCGGAGAGCTCCTACGAGCAGTACTTC. J is TRBJ2-7 and V is TRBV29-1; TRBD2 aligns across 8 bases. The CDR3 covers 14 residues. J was trimmed by 0 bases and V by 6 bases; bases with no gene match: 7. CDR1 SQVTM and CDR2 ANQGSEA come from the germline V gene.

The chain links TRBV7-6 to TRBJ2-7, with TRBD2 identical over 13 bases. Germline CDR1 reads SGHVS; CDR2 reads FNYEAQ. V lost 5 bases and J lost 6; bases outside the gene matches: 7. The CDR3 has 15 residues. CDR3 loop: CASSPGLAGVSEQYF. The CDR3 coding sequence is TGTGCCAGCAGCCCTGGACTAGCGGGAGTCAGCGAGCAGTACTTC.

V gene TRBV6-1 combines with J gene TRBJ2-7, with no clear D. The germline gives CDR1 MNHNS, CDR2 SASEGT. Trimming cost V 10 bases and J 3 bases, with 10 bases left between them. This CDR3 spans 11 amino acids. This CDR3 reads CATGRYYEQYF. As DNA, the CDR3 is TGTGCCACCGGCAGGTACTACGAGCAGTACTTC.

The chain employs TRBV11-2 and TRBJ1-3, with D unresolved. The germline V gene has CDR1 SGHAT and CDR2 FQNNGV. The germline V and J ends were trimmed by 2 bases and 8 bases, with 4 bases remaining between them. This CDR3 spans 11 amino acids. This chain's CDR3 is CASSLFDTIYF. The DNA of the CDR3 is TGTGCCAGCAGCTTATTCGACACCATATATTTT.

The chain links TRBV4-3 to TRBJ1-4; 10 bases are shared with TRBD1. Germline-derived CDR1 and CDR2 are LGHNA and YSLEER. The CDR3 runs 16 residues. V shed 1 base, J shed 4 bases, and the junction held 3 bases outside the gene matches. The chain's CDR3 is CASSQGTGGGNEKLFF. The DNA of the CDR3 is TGCGCCAGCAGCCAAGGGACAGGGGGTGGTAATGAAAAACTGTTTTTT.

The chain joins TRBV19 to TRBJ2-6, with a possible D match to TRBD1 (6 bases). V lost 6 bases, J lost 2 bases, and 20 bases lay in between. CDR1 and CDR2 from the germline V gene are LNHDA and SQIVND (reference sequence). CDR3 length: 18 residues. CDR3 in amino acids: CASRHAGVRGAGANVLTF. The CDR3 bases are TGTGCCAGTAGACATGCCGGGGTCAGGGGCGCTGGGGCCAACGTCCTGACTTTC.

The chain couples TRBV5-4 to TRBJ2-7, with 10 bases aligning to TRBD2. The CDR3 sequence is 16 residues long. The trim removed 0 bases at V and 3 bases at J, leaving 6 bases unmatched. CDR1 is SGHNT and CDR2 is YYREEE in the germline V gene (reference sequence). CDR3 in DNA: TGTGCCAGCAGCTTGGCTACTACTAGCGGGGACTACGAGCAGTACTTC. This gives the protein CASSLATTSGDYEQYF.

This rearrangement joins TRBV29-1 to TRBJ2-2; TRBD1 is a possible D gene (5 bases). This CDR3 comprises 14 residues. Germline assignment: CDR1 SQVTM and CDR2 ANQGSEA. The V end was cut by 7 bases, the J end by 3 bases, with 15 bases between. The CDR3, as DNA: TGCAGCGCTTCGACAGTTGGGCACACCGGGGAGCTGTTTTTT. This gives the protein CSASTVGHTGELFF.

The rearrangement links TRBV5-1 to TRBJ2-7, with 7 bases identical to TRBD1. V was clipped by 1 base and J by 3 bases; unmatched bases: 7. CDR3 size: 15 residues. Per the germline V gene, CDR1 is SGHRS and CDR2 is YFSETQ. The CDR3 DNA is TGCGCCAGCAGCTTGTTCGGGGACAGCCTCTACGAGCAGTACTTC. Translated: CASSLFGDSLYEQYF. The whole variable domain, remainder taken from reference TRBV5-1 and TRBJ2-7, is KAGVTQTPRYLIKTRGQQVTLSCSPISGHRSVSWYQQTPGQGLQFLFEYFSETQRNKGNFPGRFSGRQFSNSRSEMNVSTLELGDSALYLCASSLFGDSLYEQYFGPGTRLTVT.

V usage is TRBV4-2 and J usage is TRBJ1-4; D gene uncertain. CDR3 length: 14 residues. V lost 1 base and J 4 bases, leaving 7 bases between the germline ends. Germline loops: CDR1 LGHNA, CDR2 YNFKEQ. The CDR3 spells CASSQAGSNEKLFF. The CDR3 nucleotides are TGTGCCAGCAGCCAAGCAGGTAGTAATGAAAAACTGTTTTTT.

The chain employs TRBV7-9 and TRBJ1-1; D possibly corresponds to TRBD1 (6 bases). The CDR3 consists of 15 residues. Germline V gene data show CDR1 as SEHNR and CDR2 as FQNEAQ (reference sequence). Trimming removed 4 bases at V and 1 base at J, with 13 bases between. CDR3 nucleotides: TGTGCCAGCAGCTCCCCAGGGGTGGGGAACACTGAAGCTTTCTTT. Translating it yields CASSSPGVGNTEAFF.